One sample yielded the 31 T cell receptor beta chains listed below, sequenced in a study of technical replicates of blood from four donors. The data were produced by immunoSEQ multiplex PCR, yet TCRdb's version contains in-frame clones alone and is incomplete. The table records some 70,000 clones, roughly 92% of them present only once. The specimen was T cells isolated from PBMCs. Receptors originate from a human donor in good health.

This clone has only one observation. The CDR3 protein is CASNSGFGYTF. CDR3 DNA sequence: TGTGCCAGTAATTCAGGGTTTGGCTACACCTTC. The rearrangement joins TRBV2 to TRBJ1-2; possible D gene TRBD1, 5 bases. The CDR3 is made up of 11 amino acids. V was cut by 9 bases and J by 7 bases, with 12 bases left in between. Per the germline V gene, CDR1 is SNHLY and CDR2 is FYNNEI.

J is TRBJ1-1 and V is TRBV6-6; possibly TRBD1 for D (5 bases). This CDR3 has 13 residues. Germline V gives CDR1 MNHNY, CDR2 SVGAGI (reference sequence). V lost 7 bases, J lost 3 bases, and 12 bases lay in between. The CDR3 is CASTVDRYTEAFF. In DNA, the CDR3 is TGTGCCAGCACGGTAGACAGATACACTGAAGCTTTCTTT.

The chain is built from TRBV28 and TRBJ1-1, with D perhaps TRBD1 (5 bases). V was cut by 2 bases and J by 3 bases, with 10 bases left in between. There are 14 residues in the CDR3. CDR1 is MDHEN and CDR2 is SYDVKM in the germline V gene. In DNA form, the CDR3 reads TGTGCCAGCAGTTTAGAGACAGCCTACACTGAAGCTTTCTTT. Protein product: CASSLETAYTEAFF.

The J gene is TRBJ1-4, the V gene TRBV30; TRBD1 might be the D (5 bases). The CDR3 runs 12 residues. Trimming took off 6 bases at V and 5 bases at J, with 10 bases between the two ends. Germline V gene sequence: CDR1 GTSNPN, CDR2 SVGIG (reference sequence). Here the CDR3 reads CACGTGNEKLFF. The CDR3 DNA reads TGTGCCTGTGGAACAGGAAATGAAAAACTGTTTTTT.

The V gene is TRBV6-1, the J gene TRBJ2-7; 7 bases agree with TRBD1. V lost 7 bases, J lost 4 bases, and 7 bases stayed unmatched. This CDR3 comprises 13 residues. Germline lookup yields CDR1 MNHNS and CDR2 SASEGT. The CDR3 reads CASNRDSNYEQYF. The CDR3 coding sequence is TGTGCCAGCAACCGGGACAGTAATTACGAGCAGTACTTC.

The V call is TRBV12-1, the J call TRBJ2-5; TRBD2 is the table's D call, not checked against the DNA. TRBV12-1 is marked as a pseudogene. This CDR3 is 14 amino acids long. The DNA of the CDR3 is TGTGCCAGCAGCTTTGACCTGCGGGGGGAGACCCAGTACTTC. Residues: CASSFDLRGETQYF.

V usage is TRBV9 and J usage is TRBJ2-7; 7 bases match TRBD2. Germline-derived CDR1 and CDR2 are SGDLS and YYNGEE. The CDR3 has 13 amino acids. The V segment lost 2 bases and the J segment 6 bases; nucleotides outside the gene matches: 5. The CDR3 DNA is TGTGCCAGCAGCGTCGCGGGAGTGGGCGAGCAGTACTTC. It encodes CASSVAGVGEQYF.

This sequence joins TRBV21-1 and TRBJ2-1; the table's D call of TRBD2 was not tested on the DNA. TRBV21-1 is annotated as a pseudogene. CDR3 length: 18 amino acids. As DNA, the CDR3 is TGTGCCAGCAGCCTACACCAAAAGAGACTAGCGCGGTACAATGAGCAGTTCTTC. Protein: CASSLHQKRLARYNEQFF.

The V and J genes are TRBV6-1 and TRBJ2-1, with D unresolved. Between the trimmed V and J ends, which lost 2 bases and 4 bases, there was a span of 12 bases. The CDR3 has 15 residues. CDR1 is MNHNS and CDR2 is SASEGT in the germline V gene. CDR3 region: CASSEKYYKYNEQFF. The CDR3 DNA reads TGTGCCAGCAGTGAAAAATACTATAAGTACAATGAGCAGTTCTTC.

The V call is TRBV5-8, the J call TRBJ2-7; maybe TRBD1 (6 bases). The CDR3 extends over 14 amino acids. Germline CDR1 reads SGHTS; CDR2 reads YDEGEE. V was shortened by 1 base and J by 7 bases, with 15 bases between the two germline ends. DNA of the CDR3: TGTGCCAGCAGCTTGCTGTACAGGGCTCTTGAGCAGTACTTC. This codes for CASSLLYRALEQYF.

This chain uses TRBV19 with TRBJ1-2; D is uncertain. V shed 4 bases and J shed 0 bases, with 12 bases lying between them. The CDR3 is made up of 15 amino acids. Germline loops: CDR1 LNHDA, CDR2 SQIVND (reference sequence). In DNA form, the CDR3 reads TGTGCCAGTAGTAGTGTGGCAAACACTAACTATGGCTACACCTTC. This gives the protein CASSSVANTNYGYTF. Together with reference TRBV19 and TRBJ1-2, the CDR3 gives the full variable domain: DGGITQSPKYLFRKEGQNVTLSCEQNLNHDAMYWYRQDPGQGLRLIYYSQIVNDFQKGDIAEGYSVSREKKESFPLTVTSAQKNPTAFYLCASSSVANTNYGYTFGSGTRLTVV.

This chain uses TRBV19 with TRBJ2-7; perhaps TRBD2 as D (5 bases). CDR3 length: 15 residues. The ends were cut back, 5 bases at V and 3 bases at J, with 17 bases in the middle. Germline loops: CDR1 LNHDA, CDR2 SQIVND (reference sequence). The CDR3 DNA is TGTGCCAGTAGTGCAGTGGCTAGCCAATACTACGAGCAGTACTTC. Encoded protein: CASSAVASQYYEQYF.

The chain recombines TRBV7-3 with TRBJ2-3, with 11 bases matching TRBD2. V lost 4 bases and J lost 0; bases outside the gene matches: 9. The germline gives CDR1 SGHTA, CDR2 FQGTGA. CDR3 length equals 18 residues. The CDR3 DNA follows: TGTGCCAGCAGCTCGGAGACTAGCGGGATACAGAGCACAGATACGCAGTATTTT. Translation gives CASSSETSGIQSTDTQYF.

The rearrangement links TRBV15 to TRBJ2-5; D gene ambiguous. CDR3 length equals 14 residues. V was trimmed by 1 base and J by 2 bases, leaving 8 bases between them. The germline V gene encodes CDR1 LNHNV and CDR2 YYDKDF (reference sequence). The CDR3: CATSRGHLQETQYF. The CDR3 DNA sequence: TGTGCCACCAGCAGAGGCCACCTACAAGAGACCCAGTACTTC.

This chain uses TRBV18 with TRBJ2-7, with 7 bases matching TRBD2. This CDR3 region has 15 residues. With 2 bases clipped from V and 2 bases from J, the junction kept 6 bases outside the gene matches. The germline V gene has CDR1 KGHSH and CDR2 LQKENI. The CDR3 bases are TGTGCCAGCTCACCAGACGCGGGACTACCCTACGAGCAGTACTTC. Its translation: CASSPDAGLPYEQYF.

This clone has just one count. V usage is TRBV9 and J usage is TRBJ2-1; 8 bases map to TRBD2. The V segment lost 3 bases and the J segment 3 bases; nucleotides outside the gene matches: 8. Germline assignment: CDR1 SGDLS and CDR2 YYNGEE. The CDR3 spans 16 residues. The DNA of the CDR3 is TGTGCCAGCAGCGCGGAAGCGGGAGCTTTCTACAATGAGCAGTTCTTC. The encoded protein is CASSAEAGAFYNEQFF.

This clone was seen once. The J gene is TRBJ2-1, the V gene TRBV5-1, with 10 positions matching TRBD2. Looked up from germline, CDR1 is SGHRS and CDR2 is YFSETQ. Trimming took 3 bases from V and 6 from J; bases not matched to a gene: 12. This CDR3 has 17 amino acids. The CDR3 DNA sequence: TGCGCCAGCAGCTCCTACCAAACTAGCGGGGTCCGCAATGAGCAGTTCTTC. As protein: CASSSYQTSGVRNEQFF. The variable domain in full, completed from reference TRBV5-1 and TRBJ2-1, reads KAGVTQTPRYLIKTRGQQVTLSCSPISGHRSVSWYQQTPGQGLQFLFEYFSETQRNKGNFPGRFSGRQFSNSRSEMNVSTLELGDSALYLCASSSYQTSGVRNEQFFGPGTRLTVL.

V usage is TRBV6-6 and J usage is TRBJ2-7, with 12 nucleotides matching TRBD2. This CDR3 has 14 residues. The junction had 3 bases not matched to a gene; V was cut back by 4 bases and J by 5 bases. Germline CDR1 reads MNHNY; CDR2 reads SVGAGI (reference sequence). The CDR3 nucleotides read TGTGCCAGCAGTTTCAGACTAGCGGGAGACGAGCAGTACTTC. Encoded protein: CASSFRLAGDEQYF.

The V call is TRBV15, the J call TRBJ2-1; D is unresolved. Germline loops: CDR1 LNHNV, CDR2 YYDKDF (reference sequence). The CDR3 contains 11 residues. Trimming pared 3 bases from V and 6 bases from J, leaving 3 bases between. The CDR3 DNA sequence: TGTGCCACCAGCAGTAGCAATGAGCAGTTCTTC. Translated, it gives CATSSSNEQFF.

Comments on this clone: Distinct nucleotide sequences in the sample also encode this CDR3. The rearrangement uses TRBV5-1 and TRBJ2-7; perhaps TRBD1 as D (6 bases). CDR1 SGHRS and CDR2 YFSETQ come from the germline V gene. This CDR3 has 12 amino acids. Trimming took off 2 bases at V and 4 bases at J, with 7 bases between the two ends. This CDR3 reads CASSLGQYEQYF. CDR3 sequence (DNA): TGCGCCAGCAGCTTAGGACAGTACGAGCAGTACTTC.

The rearrangement links TRBV5-1 to TRBJ1-1; D is perhaps TRBD1 (6 bases). This CDR3 spans 13 amino acids. Germline CDR1 and CDR2: SGHRS and YFSETQ. The V end was cut by 4 bases, the J end by 3 bases, with 10 bases between. The CDR3 loop reads CASSRAGDTEAFF. The CDR3 region has the DNA TGCGCCAGCAGCCGGGCAGGGGACACTGAAGCTTTCTTT. Looking up the rest from reference TRBV5-1 and TRBJ1-1 gives the full variable domain: KAGVTQTPRYLIKTRGQQVTLSCSPISGHRSVSWYQQTPGQGLQFLFEYFSETQRNKGNFPGRFSGRQFSNSRSEMNVSTLELGDSALYLCASSRAGDTEAFFGQGTRLTVV.

The J gene is TRBJ1-1, the V gene TRBV30, with TRBD1 matching over 9 bases. The V gene's germline CDR1 is GTSNPN and CDR2 SVGIG (reference sequence). Trimming at V came to 8 bases and at J to 3 bases, leaving 13 bases not matched to a gene. CDR3 length equals 15 residues. The CDR3: CASSLPGTGYTEAFF. CDR3 sequence (DNA): TGTGCCAGTTCCCTCCCCGGGACAGGGTACACTGAAGCTTTCTTT.

The chain uses TRBV16 and TRBJ1-2; D is ambiguous. The ends were cut back, 2 bases at V and 1 base at J, with 17 bases in the middle. CDR1 and CDR2 (germline): KGHSY, FQNENV. The CDR3 spans 17 residues. This CDR3 is CASSQLYLSPVNYGYTF. The CDR3 DNA reads as TGTGCCAGCAGCCAACTCTATTTATCGCCCGTTAACTATGGCTACACCTTC.

The V and J genes are TRBV5-1 and TRBJ2-7; no clear D. The CDR3 is 13 residues long. Germline assignment: CDR1 SGHRS and CDR2 YFSETQ. The V end was cut by 4 bases, the J end by 4 bases, with 12 bases between. The CDR3 loop is CASSPNVEYEQYF. CDR3 bases: TGCGCCAGCAGCCCGAACGTAGAGTACGAGCAGTACTTC.

V is TRBV9 and J is TRBJ2-5, with 7 bases fitting TRBD1. The CDR3 covers 14 residues. The J segment lost 6 bases and the V segment lost 4 bases, leaving 9 bases of the junction unmatched. Germline-derived CDR1 and CDR2 are SGDLS and YYNGEE. CDR3 sequence (DNA): TGTGCCAGCAGCCAGGGACAGTACGTCAAGACCCAGTACTTC. Its translation: CASSQGQYVKTQYF.

This clone was observed a single time. The V and J genes are TRBV19 and TRBJ1-1, with 8 bases fitting TRBD1. The J segment lost 7 bases and the V segment lost 6 bases, leaving 10 bases of the junction unmatched. CDR3 length: 14 amino acids. Germline CDR1 is LNHDA and CDR2 is SQIVND (reference sequence). The CDR3 sequence is CASRETGEVIEAFF. Here the CDR3 DNA reads TGTGCCAGTAGGGAGACAGGGGAAGTGATTGAAGCTTTCTTT.

V usage is TRBV9 and J usage is TRBJ2-3; TRBD2 agrees at 7 bases. V trimming: 6 bases; J trimming: 2 bases; junction bases outside the gene matches: 6. Germline CDR1 SGDLS, CDR2 YYNGEE. The CDR3 consists of 14 residues. DNA of the CDR3: TGTGCCAGCACGCCCAGCGGGGTCACAGATACGCAGTATTTT. As protein: CASTPSGVTDTQYF. Complete variable domain (other parts from reference TRBV9 and TRBJ2-3): DSGVTQTPKHLITATGQRVTLRCSPRSGDLSVYWYQQSLDQGLQFLIQYYNGEERAKGNILERFSAQQFPDLHSELNLSSLELGDSALYFCASTPSGVTDTQYFGPGTRLTVL.

The V call is TRBV2, the J call TRBJ1-5; TRBD1 aligns across 8 bases. Germline V lookup: CDR1 SNHLY, CDR2 FYNNEI. This CDR3 contains 15 residues. J gave up 6 bases and V 4 bases, and 8 bases lay outside the gene matches. CDR3: CASSGGQVKIQPQHF. The CDR3, as DNA: TGTGCCAGCAGTGGGGGACAGGTGAAAATTCAGCCCCAGCATTTT.

The chain carries TRBV5-1 and TRBJ1-4, with TRBD1 identical over 7 bases. The CDR3 runs 13 residues. Germline CDR1 and CDR2: SGHRS and YFSETQ. J gave up 8 bases and V 4 bases, and 5 bases lay outside the gene matches. The CDR3 reads CASSATGFEKLFF. The CDR3 DNA sequence: TGCGCCAGCAGCGCGACAGGGTTCGAAAAACTGTTTTTT.

The count of this clone is one. The V call is TRBV2, the J call TRBJ2-1; D is perhaps TRBD2 (6 bases). V dropped 5 bases and J dropped 4 bases, with 15 bases sitting between them. The CDR3 spans 15 residues. From germline, CDR1 is SNHLY and CDR2 FYNNEI. CDR3 amino acids: CASSMTSRAYNEQFF. CDR3 DNA: TGTGCCAGCAGTATGACTAGTCGGGCTTACAATGAGCAGTTCTTC. Variable domain in full (rest from reference TRBV2 and TRBJ2-1): EPEVTQTPSHQVTQMGQEVILRCVPISNHLYFYWYRQILGQKVEFLVSFYNNEISEKSEIFDDQFSVERPDGSNFTLKIRSTKLEDSAMYFCASSMTSRAYNEQFFGPGTRLTVL.

This clone was recorded once. The V gene is TRBV6-6, the J gene TRBJ1-2; D remains unclear. In germline, CDR1 is MNHNY, CDR2 SVGAGI (reference sequence). With 0 bases removed from V and 4 bases from J, the gap between germline ends came to 12 bases. The CDR3 length is 15 residues. CDR3 sequence (DNA): TGTGCCAGCAGTTACTCTGTTAGGCAGGCCTATGGCTACACCTTC. Residues: CASSYSVRQAYGYTF.